This T cell receptor (beta chain) was identified during a study of T cells expressing NK-cell markers. TCRdb derives one entry per CDR3 protein from the 5' RACE reads, leaving out DNA. The sample totals about 460,000 distinct CDR3 sequences. This CDR3 is built from 13 residues. CDR1 and CDR2 (germline): MNHEY, SMNVEV (reference sequence). The sequencing input was blood T cells: a sorted CD56 or NKG2C T cell subset, CD4+ or CD8+ T cells, or bulk PBMC T cells (not recorded which). The chain has TRBV27 and TRBJ2-7; the D call from TCRdb, TRBD2, cannot be confirmed without DNA. This clonotype was obtained from a woman aged 45-65 years in good health. This CDR3 reads CASSRYKDYEQYF.